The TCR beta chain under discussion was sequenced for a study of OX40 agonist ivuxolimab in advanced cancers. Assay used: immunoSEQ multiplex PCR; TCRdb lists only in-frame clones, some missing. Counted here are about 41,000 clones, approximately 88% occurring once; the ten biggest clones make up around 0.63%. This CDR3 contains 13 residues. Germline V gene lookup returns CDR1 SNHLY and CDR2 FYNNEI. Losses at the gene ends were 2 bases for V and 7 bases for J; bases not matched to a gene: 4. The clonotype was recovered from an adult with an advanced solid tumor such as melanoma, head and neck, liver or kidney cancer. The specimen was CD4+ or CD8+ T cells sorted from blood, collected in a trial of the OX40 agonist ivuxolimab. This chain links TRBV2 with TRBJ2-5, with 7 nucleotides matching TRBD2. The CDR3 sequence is CASSEWEGGTQYF. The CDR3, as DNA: TGTGCCAGCAGTGAATGGGAGGGAGGGACCCAGTACTTC.